These 12 T cell receptor beta chains came from one sample sequenced in a study of T cell responses to AZD1222 COVID-19 vaccine. Measured with immunoSEQ multiplex PCR; TCRdb has only the in-frame clones, and not every one. The sample contains 75,000 to 100,000 clones, about 88% of which appear only once. This specimen was peripheral blood, taken on day 0 of AZD1222 vaccination. These receptors all come from an adult in good health.

The chain links TRBV7-2 to TRBJ2-3, with D hard to call. V lost 5 bases and J lost 1, with 10 bases in between. CDR3 length: 14 amino acids. Germline assignment: CDR1 SGHTA and CDR2 FQGNSA. CDR3 loop: CASSPGRRTDTQYF. The CDR3, as DNA: TGTGCCAGCAGCCCTGGACGCCGCACAGATACGCAGTATTTT.

The chain carries TRBV19 and TRBJ2-7; 10 bases agree with TRBD2. J lost 3 bases, V lost 5 bases, and 4 bases had no gene match. The CDR3 is 14 amino acids. The germline CDR1 and CDR2 sequences are LNHDA and SQIVND (reference sequence). The CDR3: CASSPSGGYYEQYF. The CDR3 DNA reads as TGTGCCAGTAGTCCTAGCGGGGGATACTACGAGCAGTACTTC.

The chain employs TRBV3-1 (or the pseudogene TRBV3-2) and TRBJ2-7; 7 bases match TRBD2. The CDR3 length is 14 residues. Germline V lookup: CDR1 LGHDT, CDR2 YNNKEL (reference sequence). Trimming cost V 5 bases and J 3 bases; bases outside gene matches: 7. The CDR3 region is CASSSTGGYYEQYF. The CDR3 DNA sequence: TGTGCCAGCAGCTCGACGGGGGGTTACTACGAGCAGTACTTC.

V gene TRBV7-8 combines with J gene TRBJ1-2; D may be TRBD1 (6 bases). There are 14 residues in the CDR3. The germline V gene has CDR1 SGHVS and CDR2 FQNEAQ. Trimming left V 5 bases short and J 5 bases short, with 15 bases between. CDR3 DNA: TGTGCCAGCAGCAAAGGACAGAGATCATATGGCTACACCTTC. This encodes CASSKGQRSYGYTF.

The V gene is TRBV4-1, the J gene TRBJ2-3; tentative D call: TRBD1 (5 bases). Trimming stripped 1 base from V and 7 bases from J, with 15 bases between. Per the germline V gene, CDR1 is MGHRA and CDR2 is YSYEKL. This CDR3 has 15 residues. The CDR3 region has the DNA TGCGCCAGCAGCCAAGGAGGTGGGTCAGGGAATACGCAGTATTTT. Translated, it gives CASSQGGGSGNTQYF.

The rearrangement uses TRBV7-9 and TRBJ1-1; D is undetermined. The CDR3 is 17 amino acids. Germline V gene lookup returns CDR1 SEHNR and CDR2 FQNEAQ (reference sequence). V shed 0 bases and J shed 1 base, with 15 bases lying between them. The CDR3 reads CASSLAKSALSNTEAFF. The CDR3 DNA reads as TGTGCCAGCAGCTTAGCAAAGTCTGCCCTTTCGAACACTGAAGCTTTCTTT.

The chain recombines TRBV30 with TRBJ2-7; 8 bases fit TRBD2. Germline V gives CDR1 GTSNPN, CDR2 SVGIG (reference sequence). The CDR3 spans 14 residues. V was clipped by 4 bases and J by 7 bases; unmatched bases: 12. The CDR3 sequence: CAWKRLATEGEQYF. In DNA, the CDR3 is TGTGCCTGGAAAAGACTAGCGACCGAAGGAGAGCAGTACTTC.

The rearrangement joins TRBV3-1 (or the pseudogene TRBV3-2) to TRBJ2-1; 11 bases are shared with TRBD1. Germline lookup yields CDR1 LGHDT and CDR2 YNNKEL (reference sequence). J was trimmed by 0 bases and V by 3 bases; bases with no gene match: 13. This CDR3 contains 20 residues. CDR3 sequence: CASSQSRDRGSPSSYNEQFF. CDR3 coding DNA: TGTGCCAGCAGCCAGAGCCGGGACAGGGGGTCCCCTAGCTCCTACAATGAGCAGTTCTTC.

This rearrangement joins TRBV2 to TRBJ2-7; D remains ambiguous. The CDR3 extends over 12 amino acids. V was shortened by 0 bases and J by 7 bases, with 7 bases between the two germline ends. CDR1 is SNHLY, CDR2 FYNNEI, per germline. CDR3 sequence (DNA): TGTGCCAGCAGTGAAGCGGCCCGGGAGCAGTACTTC. Residues: CASSEAAREQYF.

The rearrangement links TRBV12-3 or TRBV12-4 to TRBJ1-1; D ambiguous. Trimming removed 3 bases from V and 4 bases from J, with 9 bases in between. The length of the CDR3 is 13 residues. CDR3 nucleotides: TGTGCCAGCAGTTTCCCCGGGGTCACTGAAGCTTTCTTT. The encoded protein is CASSFPGVTEAFF.

J is TRBJ1-6 and V is TRBV30, with D unresolved. The CDR3 extends over 14 amino acids. Between the trimmed V and J ends, which lost 5 bases and 5 bases, there was a span of 13 bases. CDR1 is GTSNPN and CDR2 is SVGIG in the germline V gene (reference sequence). Here the CDR3 DNA reads TGTGCCTGGGTGGAGGGAAGCCATAATTCACCCCTCCACTTT. Amino acid sequence: CAWVEGSHNSPLHF.

The gene calls are TRBV7-3 and TRBJ1-5; the D is unclear. The CDR3 totals 13 residues. Deletions cut 5 bases from V and 6 bases from J, with 11 bases between. The V gene's germline CDR1 is SGHTA and CDR2 FQGTGA. The CDR3 nucleotides read TGTGCCAGCAGCCTGGAACTTGGTCAGCCCCAGCATTTT. This translates into CASSLELGQPQHF.